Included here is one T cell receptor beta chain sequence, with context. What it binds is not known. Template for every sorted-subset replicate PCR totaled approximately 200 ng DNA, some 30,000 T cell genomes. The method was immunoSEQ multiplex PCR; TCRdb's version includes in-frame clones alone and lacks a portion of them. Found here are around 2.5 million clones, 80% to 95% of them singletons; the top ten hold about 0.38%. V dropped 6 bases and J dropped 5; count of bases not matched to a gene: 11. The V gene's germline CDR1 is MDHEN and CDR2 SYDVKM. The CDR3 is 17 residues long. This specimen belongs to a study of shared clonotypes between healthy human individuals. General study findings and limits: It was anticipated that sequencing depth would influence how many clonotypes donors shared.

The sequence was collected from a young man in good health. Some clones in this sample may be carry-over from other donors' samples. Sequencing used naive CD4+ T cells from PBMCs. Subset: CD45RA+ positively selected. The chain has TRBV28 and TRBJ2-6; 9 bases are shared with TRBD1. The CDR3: CASRTTGGPGRANVLTF. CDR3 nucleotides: TGTGCCAGCAGAACAACAGGGGGCCCCGGGAGGGCCAACGTCCTGACTTTC.